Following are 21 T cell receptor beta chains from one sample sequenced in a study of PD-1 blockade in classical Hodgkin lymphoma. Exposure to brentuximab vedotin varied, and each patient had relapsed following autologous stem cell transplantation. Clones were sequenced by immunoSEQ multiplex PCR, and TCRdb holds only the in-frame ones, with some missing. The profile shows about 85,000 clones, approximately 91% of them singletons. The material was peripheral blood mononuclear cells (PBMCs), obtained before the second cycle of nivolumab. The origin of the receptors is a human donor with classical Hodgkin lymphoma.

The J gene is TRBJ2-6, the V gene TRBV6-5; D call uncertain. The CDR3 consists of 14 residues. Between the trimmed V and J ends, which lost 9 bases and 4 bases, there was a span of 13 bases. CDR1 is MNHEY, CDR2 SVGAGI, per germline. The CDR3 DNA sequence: TGTGCCAGACCCCCGATGGGAGGGGCCAACGTCCTGACTTTC. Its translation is CARPPMGGANVLTF.

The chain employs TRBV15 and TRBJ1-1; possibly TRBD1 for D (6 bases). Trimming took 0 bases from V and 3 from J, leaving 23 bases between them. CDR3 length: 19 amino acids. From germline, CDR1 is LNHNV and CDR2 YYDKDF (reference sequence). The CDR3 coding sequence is TGTGCCACCAGCAGAGATCTGTTTGCCGTGACAGGTTTGGACACTGAAGCTTTCTTT. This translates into CATSRDLFAVTGLDTEAFF.

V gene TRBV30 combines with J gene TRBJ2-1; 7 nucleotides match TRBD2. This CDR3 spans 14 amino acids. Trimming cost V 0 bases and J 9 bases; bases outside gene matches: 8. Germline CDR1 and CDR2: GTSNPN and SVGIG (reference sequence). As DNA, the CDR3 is TGTGCCTGGAGTGTCAGACTAGCCAGTCGTGAGCAGTTCTTC. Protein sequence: CAWSVRLASREQFF.

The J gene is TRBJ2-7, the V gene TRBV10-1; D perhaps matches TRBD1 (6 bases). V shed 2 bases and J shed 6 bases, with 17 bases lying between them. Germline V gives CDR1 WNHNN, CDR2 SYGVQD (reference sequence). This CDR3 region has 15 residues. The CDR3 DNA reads TGCGCCAGCAGTGAGACTCTGGGGGCTAGTAGCGAGCAGTACTTC. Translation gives CASSETLGASSEQYF.

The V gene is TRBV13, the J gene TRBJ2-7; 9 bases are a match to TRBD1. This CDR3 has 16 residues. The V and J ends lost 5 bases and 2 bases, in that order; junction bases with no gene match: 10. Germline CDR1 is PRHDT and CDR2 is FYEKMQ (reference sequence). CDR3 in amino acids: CASSRFPGQGPYEQYF. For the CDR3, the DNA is TGTGCCAGCAGCCGGTTTCCGGGACAGGGACCCTACGAGCAGTACTTC. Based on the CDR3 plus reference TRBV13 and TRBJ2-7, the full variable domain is AAGVIQSPRHLIKEKRETATLKCYPIPRHDTVYWYQQGPGQDPQFLISFYEKMQSDKGSIPDRFSAQQFSDYHSELNMSSLELGDSALYFCASSRFPGQGPYEQYFGPGTRLTVT.

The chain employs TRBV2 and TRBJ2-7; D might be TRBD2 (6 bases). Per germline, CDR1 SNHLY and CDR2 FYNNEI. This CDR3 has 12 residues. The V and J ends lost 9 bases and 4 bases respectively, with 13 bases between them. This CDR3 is CASSSSGYEQYF. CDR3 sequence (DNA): TGTGCCAGTAGCAGTAGCGGATACGAGCAGTACTTC.

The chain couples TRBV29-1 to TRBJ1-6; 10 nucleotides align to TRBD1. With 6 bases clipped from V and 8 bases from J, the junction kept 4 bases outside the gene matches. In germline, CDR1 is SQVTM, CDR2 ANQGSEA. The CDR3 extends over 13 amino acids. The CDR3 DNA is TGCAGCGTCGCCGGGACAGGGGATTCACCCCTCCACTTT. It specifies CSVAGTGDSPLHF.

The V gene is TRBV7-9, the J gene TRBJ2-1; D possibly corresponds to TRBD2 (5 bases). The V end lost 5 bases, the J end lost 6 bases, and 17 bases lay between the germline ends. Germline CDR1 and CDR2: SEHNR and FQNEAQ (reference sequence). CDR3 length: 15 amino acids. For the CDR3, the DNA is TGTGCCAGCAGCGTCCGACTTCGGGGAACCAATGAGCAGTTCTTC. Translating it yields CASSVRLRGTNEQFF.

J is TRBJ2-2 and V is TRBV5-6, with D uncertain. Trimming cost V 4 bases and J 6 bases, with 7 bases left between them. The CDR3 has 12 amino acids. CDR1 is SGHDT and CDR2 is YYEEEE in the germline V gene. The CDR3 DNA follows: TGTGCCAGCAGCCGCTCGGCCGGGGAGCTGTTTTTT. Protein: CASSRSAGELFF.

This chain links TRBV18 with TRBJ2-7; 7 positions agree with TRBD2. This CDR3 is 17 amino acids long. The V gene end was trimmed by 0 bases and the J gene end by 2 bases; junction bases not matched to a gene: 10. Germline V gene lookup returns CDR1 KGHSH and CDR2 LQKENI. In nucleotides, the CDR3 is TGTGCCAGCTCACCACCGCCCGTCGGGCGGGAGACCTACGAGCAGTACTTC. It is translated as CASSPPPVGRETYEQYF.

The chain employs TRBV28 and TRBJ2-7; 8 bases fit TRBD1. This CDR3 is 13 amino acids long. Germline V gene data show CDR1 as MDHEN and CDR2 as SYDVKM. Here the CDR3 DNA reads TGTACGACGCAGGGGGCGTTACGCTACGAGCAGTACTTC. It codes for CTTQGALRYEQYF. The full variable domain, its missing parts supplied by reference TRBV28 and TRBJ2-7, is DVKVTQSSRYLVKRTGEKVFLECVQDMDHENMFWYRQDPGLGLRLIYFSYDVKMKEKGDIPEGYSVSREKKERFSLILESASTNQTSMYLCTTQGALRYEQYFGPGTRLTVT.

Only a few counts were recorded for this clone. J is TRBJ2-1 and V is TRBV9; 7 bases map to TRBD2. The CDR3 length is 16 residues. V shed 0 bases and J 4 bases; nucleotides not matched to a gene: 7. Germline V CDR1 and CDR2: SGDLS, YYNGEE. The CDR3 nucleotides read TGTGCCAGCAGCGTAGCTGGGGGGGGTCTATACAATGAGCAGTTCTTC. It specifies CASSVAGGGLYNEQFF.

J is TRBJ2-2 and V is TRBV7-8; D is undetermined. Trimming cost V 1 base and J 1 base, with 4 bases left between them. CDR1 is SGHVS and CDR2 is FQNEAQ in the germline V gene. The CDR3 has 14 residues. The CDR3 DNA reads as TGTGCCAGCAGCTTAGTGTGGAACACCGGGGAGCTGTTTTTT. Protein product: CASSLVWNTGELFF.

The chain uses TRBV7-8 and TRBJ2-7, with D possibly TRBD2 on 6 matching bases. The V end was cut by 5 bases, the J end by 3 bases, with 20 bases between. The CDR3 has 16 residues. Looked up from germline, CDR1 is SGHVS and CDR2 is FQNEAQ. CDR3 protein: CASSLGTRPPNYEQYF. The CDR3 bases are TGTGCCAGCAGCCTGGGGACTCGACCACCCAACTACGAGCAGTACTTC.

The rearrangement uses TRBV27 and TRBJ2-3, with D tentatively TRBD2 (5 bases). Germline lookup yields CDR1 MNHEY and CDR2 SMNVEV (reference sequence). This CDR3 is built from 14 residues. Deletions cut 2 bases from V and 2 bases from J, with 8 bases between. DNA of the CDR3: TGTGCCAGCAGTTTAGGGCTAGCCACAGATACGCAGTATTTT. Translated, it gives CASSLGLATDTQYF.

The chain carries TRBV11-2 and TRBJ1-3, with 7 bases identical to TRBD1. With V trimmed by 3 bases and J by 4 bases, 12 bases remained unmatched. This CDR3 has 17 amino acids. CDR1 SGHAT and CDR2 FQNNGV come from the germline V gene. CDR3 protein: CASSLGQPSYGGNTIYF. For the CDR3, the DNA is TGTGCCAGCAGCTTGGGACAGCCCAGTTATGGAGGAAACACCATATATTTT.

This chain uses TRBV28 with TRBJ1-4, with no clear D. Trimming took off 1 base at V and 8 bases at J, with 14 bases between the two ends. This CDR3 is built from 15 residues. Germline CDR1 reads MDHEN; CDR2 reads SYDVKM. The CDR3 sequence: CASSLYRQFGEKLFF. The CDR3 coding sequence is TGTGCCAGCAGTTTATATCGACAATTTGGGGAAAAACTGTTTTTT.

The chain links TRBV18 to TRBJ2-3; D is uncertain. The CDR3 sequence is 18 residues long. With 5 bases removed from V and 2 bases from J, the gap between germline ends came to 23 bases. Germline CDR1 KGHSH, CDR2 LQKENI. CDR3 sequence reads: CASSTSLAARMNTDTQYF. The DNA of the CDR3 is TGTGCCAGCTCAACCTCCTTAGCCGCCCGGATGAACACAGATACGCAGTATTTT.

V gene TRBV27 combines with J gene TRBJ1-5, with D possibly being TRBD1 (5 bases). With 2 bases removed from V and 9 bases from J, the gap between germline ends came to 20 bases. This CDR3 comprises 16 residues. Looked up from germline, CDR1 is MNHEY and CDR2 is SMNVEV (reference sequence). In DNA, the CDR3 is TGTGCCAGCAGTTTAGGGGCTACAGGTGTGGGGAGGCCCCAGCATTTT. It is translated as CASSLGATGVGRPQHF.

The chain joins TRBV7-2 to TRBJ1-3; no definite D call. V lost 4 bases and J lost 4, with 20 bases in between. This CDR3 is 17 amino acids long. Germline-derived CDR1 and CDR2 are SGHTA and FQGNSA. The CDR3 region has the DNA TGTGCCAGCAGCTCCCAACCCCCGCCCCTTTTCGGAAACACCATATATTTT. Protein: CASSSQPPPLFGNTIYF.

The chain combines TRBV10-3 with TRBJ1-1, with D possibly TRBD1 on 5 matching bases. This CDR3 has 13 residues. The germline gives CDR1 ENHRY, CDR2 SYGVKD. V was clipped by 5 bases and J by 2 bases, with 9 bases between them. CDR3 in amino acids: CAISQDNNTEAFF. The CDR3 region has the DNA TGTGCCATCAGTCAGGACAATAACACTGAAGCTTTCTTT.